Detailed here is one T cell receptor (beta chain). These data are taken from a study of CD8 T cells in Susac syndrome. Trimming pared 7 bases from V and 4 bases from J, leaving 16 bases between. Germline V gene lookup returns CDR1 MDHEN and CDR2 SYDVKM. The CDR3 is made up of 14 amino acids. Random hexamers were used to reverse transcribe roughly 0.5 to 1 ug of RNA. TCRdb re-analysed the immunoSEQ multiplex PCR reads in MiXCR, keeping a single row per CDR3 protein. The table shows around 140,000 distinct CDR3 sequences, with 75% to 90% occurring only once. The sequence was obtained from a human donor with multiple sclerosis. Sequencing used CD8+ T cells from PBMCs. This rearrangement joins TRBV28 to TRBJ1-1, with no clear D. Here the CDR3 reads CASKLPGSGTEAFF. CDR3 DNA sequence: TGTGCCAGCAAACTCCCGGGGTCGGGCACTGAAGCTTTCTTT.